The rows below give T cell receptor beta chains drawn from one sample of a study of blood T cell repertoires in COVID-19. Sequencing used immunoSEQ multiplex PCR; TCRdb keeps in-frame clones, though not all of them. Here the sample spans hundreds of thousands of clones, 87% being singletons. The specimen sequenced was peripheral blood. All receptors come from a woman between 50 and 59 years old who had recovered from COVID-19. CDR3s leave out the opening cysteine and the closing phenylalanine or tryptophan. Fields, in order: D gene, V gene, CDR3 length, CDR3 protein. D genes are given only for firm matches.

D gene: TRBD2
V gene: TRBV29-1
CDR3 length: 15
CDR3 protein: SVEDALAGGPLDEQF

D gene: TRBD1
V gene: TRBV5-4
CDR3 length: 15
CDR3 protein: ASSTPDRGSSYNEQF

D gene: TRBD1
V gene: TRBV6-1
CDR3 length: 12
CDR3 protein: ASSEAGGFAEAF

D gene: .
V gene: TRBV27
CDR3 length: 10
CDR3 protein: ASSTGNSPLH

D gene: TRBD2
V gene: TRBV6-4
CDR3 length: 16
CDR3 protein: ASRPWGGLSSGANVLT

D gene: TRBD2
V gene: TRBV5-6
CDR3 length: 13
CDR3 protein: ASTVLLASSYEQY

D gene: TRBD2
V gene: TRBV18
CDR3 length: 14
CDR3 protein: ASSAPSGRTSGELF

D gene: TRBD1
V gene: TRBV4-3
CDR3 length: 13
CDR3 protein: ASSHSPGTDYGYT

D gene: .
V gene: TRBV29-1
CDR3 length: 11
CDR3 protein: SVEGSGNEKLF

D gene: .
V gene: TRBV27
CDR3 length: 11
CDR3 protein: ASSFLVNTEAF

D gene: TRBD1
V gene: TRBV10-3
CDR3 length: 12
CDR3 protein: ATGGTGNTGELF

D gene: TRBD1
V gene: TRBV19
CDR3 length: 14
CDR3 protein: ASSVPGGVGTGELF

D gene: TRBD1
V gene: TRBV10-3
CDR3 length: 15
CDR3 protein: AISESEGQGAADTQY

D gene: .
V gene: TRBV7-2
CDR3 length: 11
CDR3 protein: ASSTDTGSEQF

D gene: .
V gene: TRBV5-6
CDR3 length: 14
CDR3 protein: ASSVGALRQINIQY

D gene: .
V gene: TRBV28
CDR3 length: 14
CDR3 protein: ASSLENTDSWNGYT

D gene: TRBD1
V gene: TRBV4-3
CDR3 length: 12
CDR3 protein: ASSQETGRYGYT

D gene: TRBD1
V gene: TRBV4-2
CDR3 length: 14
CDR3 protein: ASSQGGQGDTGELF

D gene: .
V gene: TRBV5-1
CDR3 length: 9
CDR3 protein: ASSSQGELF

D gene: .
V gene: TRBV5-5
CDR3 length: 11
CDR3 protein: ASSLRTAETQY

D gene: TRBD1
V gene: TRBV5-1
CDR3 length: 16
CDR3 protein: ASSWRTGGAFGGNTIY

D gene: .
V gene: TRBV28
CDR3 length: 18
CDR3 protein: ASRAVGFSGTGRINYGYT

D gene: TRBD2
V gene: TRBV30
CDR3 length: 10
CDR3 protein: AWLAGPYEQY

D gene: .
V gene: TRBV13
CDR3 length: 10
CDR3 protein: ASSQRDQPQH

D gene: TRBD2
V gene: TRBV5-1
CDR3 length: 14
CDR3 protein: ASSPGLAGSTDTQY

D gene: .
V gene: TRBV28
CDR3 length: 12
CDR3 protein: ASRSGDASYGYT

D gene: TRBD1
V gene: TRBV14
CDR3 length: 16
CDR3 protein: ASSQDQVPGQGNYGYT

D gene: .
V gene: TRBV28
CDR3 length: 13
CDR3 protein: ASRAPTSGANVLT

D gene: TRBD2
V gene: TRBV5-4
CDR3 length: 15
CDR3 protein: ASSFSPGLAATGELF

D gene: TRBD1
V gene: TRBV2
CDR3 length: 15
CDR3 protein: ASSGRGQGTSSYEQY

D gene: .
V gene: TRBV5-1
CDR3 length: 12
CDR3 protein: ASPDRYPNYGYT

D gene: .
V gene: TRBV6-2/TRBV6-3
CDR3 length: 13
CDR3 protein: ASSDLAGPNYGYT

D gene: .
V gene: TRBV27
CDR3 length: 14
CDR3 protein: ASSGLGGGYNYGYT

D gene: TRBD1
V gene: TRBV4-2
CDR3 length: 15
CDR3 protein: ASSQDLGQGANQPQH

D gene: .
V gene: TRBV19
CDR3 length: 11
CDR3 protein: ASSFGPLWPQH

D gene: .
V gene: TRBV20-1
CDR3 length: 11
CDR3 protein: SASSAGTGELF

D gene: TRBD1
V gene: TRBV29-1
CDR3 length: 14
CDR3 protein: SVRDSVNSRIYGYT

D gene: .
V gene: TRBV28
CDR3 length: 14
CDR3 protein: ASSFIILASNQPQH

D gene: .
V gene: TRBV5-6
CDR3 length: 12
CDR3 protein: ASSLGRVSYEQY

D gene: TRBD2
V gene: TRBV24-1
CDR3 length: 14
CDR3 protein: ATRIPGSGGVYEQY

D gene: TRBD1
V gene: TRBV6-2/TRBV6-3
CDR3 length: 14
CDR3 protein: ASSYPSDRGGTEAF

D gene: TRBD1
V gene: TRBV7-2
CDR3 length: 13
CDR3 protein: ASSLAGGQGHGYT

D gene: .
V gene: TRBV6-5
CDR3 length: 10
CDR3 protein: ASRTANQPQH

D gene: .
V gene: TRBV24-1
CDR3 length: 12
CDR3 protein: ATSDAGPSRGAF

D gene: .
V gene: TRBV4-1
CDR3 length: 16
CDR3 protein: ASSHPPHEGSGANVLT

D gene: TRBD1
V gene: TRBV30
CDR3 length: 11
CDR3 protein: AWSVTGAYGYT

D gene: .
V gene: TRBV28
CDR3 length: 14
CDR3 protein: ASSPFRDNGSYEQY

D gene: .
V gene: TRBV6-5
CDR3 length: 11
CDR3 protein: ASSSTGNYGYT

D gene: .
V gene: TRBV19
CDR3 length: 12
CDR3 protein: ASSKERGGAEAF

D gene: .
V gene: TRBV19
CDR3 length: 13
CDR3 protein: ASKLRGGPNEKLF

D gene: TRBD2
V gene: TRBV9
CDR3 length: 13
CDR3 protein: ASSALGGSGETQY

D gene: .
V gene: TRBV7-8
CDR3 length: 12
CDR3 protein: ASSPTGWGTEAF

D gene: .
V gene: TRBV6-1
CDR3 length: 12
CDR3 protein: ASSEEPRLETQY

D gene: .
V gene: TRBV27
CDR3 length: 12
CDR3 protein: ASSSYAGAYEQY

D gene: .
V gene: TRBV12-5
CDR3 length: 13
CDR3 protein: ASGPGTSEGDTQY

D gene: TRBD2
V gene: TRBV2
CDR3 length: 13
CDR3 protein: ASSYGTSGLYEQY

D gene: TRBD1
V gene: TRBV6-2/TRBV6-3
CDR3 length: 14
CDR3 protein: ASSSRDSRGNQPQH

D gene: .
V gene: TRBV7-9
CDR3 length: 14
CDR3 protein: ASTAITGFNTGELF

D gene: TRBD2
V gene: TRBV20-1
CDR3 length: 12
CDR3 protein: SASLAGGPYEQY